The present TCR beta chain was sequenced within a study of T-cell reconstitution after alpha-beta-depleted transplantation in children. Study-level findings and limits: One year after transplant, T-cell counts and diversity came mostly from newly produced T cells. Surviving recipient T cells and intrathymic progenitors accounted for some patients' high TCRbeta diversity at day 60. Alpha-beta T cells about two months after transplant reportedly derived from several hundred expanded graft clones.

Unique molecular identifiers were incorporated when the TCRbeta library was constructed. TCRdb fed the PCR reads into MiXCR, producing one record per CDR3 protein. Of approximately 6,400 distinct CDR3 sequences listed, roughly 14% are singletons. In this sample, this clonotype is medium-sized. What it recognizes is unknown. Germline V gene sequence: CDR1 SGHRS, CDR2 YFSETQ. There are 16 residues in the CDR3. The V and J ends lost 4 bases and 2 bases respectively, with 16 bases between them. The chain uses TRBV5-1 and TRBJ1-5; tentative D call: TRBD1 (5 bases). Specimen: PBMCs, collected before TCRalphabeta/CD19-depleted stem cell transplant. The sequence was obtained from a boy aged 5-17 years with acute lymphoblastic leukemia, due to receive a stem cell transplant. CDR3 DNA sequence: TGCGCCAGCAGCCCCGGGACGGCTAGTCGCAATCAGCCCCAGCATTTT. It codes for CASSPGTASRNQPQHF.